This is a list of T cell receptor beta chains from one sample in a study of OX40 agonist ivuxolimab in advanced cancers. Here immunoSEQ multiplex PCR was the method, and the copy in TCRdb shows in-frame clones only, minus some. The sample holds around 51,000 clones, around nine tenths seen once. Sequenced material: CD4+ or CD8+ T cells sorted from blood, taken in a trial of the OX40 agonist ivuxolimab. Receptors were obtained from an adult with an advanced solid tumor such as melanoma, head and neck, liver or kidney cancer. Each CDR3 is given with its conserved first and last residue. Each record gives: CDR3 DNA, CDR3 protein, V gene, D gene, J gene, clone size. The D gene is left open where the match is weak. Size is stated for part of the rows, as once, few or many counts, or as a class when the clone is expanded.

TGTGCCAGCACTCCTGGACAGGCCGGAAACTATGGCTACACCTTC CASTPGQAGNYGYTF TRBV6-1 TRBD1 TRBJ1-2 -
TGTGCCAGCAGTTGGGACAGGGCCCAAGCTTTCTTT CASSWDRAQAFF TRBV6-6 TRBD1 TRBJ1-1 -
TGTGCCAGCTCACCAGGCCTAGCGGGGCAAGAGACCCAGTACTTC CASSPGLAGQETQYF TRBV18 TRBD2 TRBJ2-5 -
TGTGCCTGGAGTAATACAGGGGGCGTTACCTACAATGAGCAGTTCTTC CAWSNTGGVTYNEQFF TRBV30 TRBD1 TRBJ2-1 -
TGTGCCAGCAGTTACGCGGGGACAGGCGACGAAAAACTGTTTTTT CASSYAGTGDEKLFF TRBV6-6 TRBD1 TRBJ1-4 -
TGTGCCAGCAGCTCGGACAGGGGGGGCAATCAGCCCCAGCATTTT CASSSDRGGNQPQHF TRBV5-4 TRBD1 TRBJ1-5 -
TGTGCCAGTTGGGACAGGGTCACCTACGAGCAGTACTTC CASWDRVTYEQYF TRBV28 TRBD1 TRBJ2-7 -
TGTGCCAGCAGCGTAGAGGCGTGGAACACTGAAGCTTTCTTT CASSVEAWNTEAFF TRBV9 - TRBJ1-1 few
TGTGCCAGCAGCTCGTACAGTGAAAATTCACCCCTCCACTTT CASSSYSENSPLHF TRBV7-9 - TRBJ1-6 -
TGTGCCACAGTAGACAGGGGGTTTCCCAATCAGCCCCAGCATTTT CATVDRGFPNQPQHF TRBV6-1 TRBD1 TRBJ1-5 -
TGTGCCAGCAGTTACCGAGCGGGCTATGGCTACACCTTC CASSYRAGYGYTF TRBV6-5 - TRBJ1-2 -
TGTGCCAGCAGCTCACTAGCGGGAGGTTACAATGAGCAGTTCTTC CASSSLAGGYNEQFF TRBV5-4 TRBD2 TRBJ2-1 -
TGTGCCAGCAGTTTAAGGTCCCGCAATCAGCCCCAGCATTTT CASSLRSRNQPQHF TRBV27 - TRBJ1-5 -
TGTGCCAGCAGTTGGTATTCTCAAATCTCCTACGAGCAGTACTTC CASSWYSQISYEQYF TRBV28 - TRBJ2-7 -
TGTGCCAGCAGCCGAACTAGCGGAGGGGCCACCGGGGAGCTGTTTTTT CASSRTSGGATGELFF TRBV28 TRBD2 TRBJ2-2 -
TGTGCCAGCAGTGGGGCAGGGAATGAGCAGTTCTTC CASSGAGNEQFF TRBV6-1 - TRBJ2-1 once
TGTGCCAGCAGCCAAAAATTAAACTACGAGCAGTACTTC CASSQKLNYEQYF TRBV5-4 - TRBJ2-7 -
TGTGCCTGGAGTGCCGGGCTCGGGAATCAGCCCCAGCATTTT CAWSAGLGNQPQHF TRBV30 - TRBJ1-5 -
TGCGCCAGCAGCTTGGCTAGCAATCAGCCCCAGCATTTT CASSLASNQPQHF TRBV5-1 - TRBJ1-5 -
TGTGCCAGCAGTTTCTGGGGTCAGCCCCAGCATTTT CASSFWGQPQHF TRBV27 - TRBJ1-5 few
TGCGCCAGCAGCCACCTGCATATCGGCACTGAAGCTTTCTTT CASSHLHIGTEAFF TRBV4-1 - TRBJ1-1 once
TGTGCCAGCAGTCCCTATCCGACAGGGATAGAGACCCAGTACTTC CASSPYPTGIETQYF TRBV27 TRBD1 TRBJ2-5 -
TGTGCCAGCAGTCGCCTCAGACAGGGACGAGGTCAGCCCCAGCATTTT CASSRLRQGRGQPQHF TRBV28 TRBD1 TRBJ1-5 -
TGTGCCAGCAGTGCTGTGCGATCCTATAATTCACCCCTCCACTTT CASSAVRSYNSPLHF TRBV2 - TRBJ1-6 few
TGTGCCATCAGTGCAGGGGGCTTCGATGAGCAGTTCTTC CAISAGGFDEQFF TRBV10-3 TRBD1 TRBJ2-1 once
TGTGCCAGCACCCGCAGGGACAGGGAAGAGGAGTACGAGCAGTACTTC CASTRRDREEEYEQYF TRBV21-1 - TRBJ2-7 -
TGTGCCAGCAGGGAAGACAGTGGTCAGCCCCAGCATTTT CASREDSGQPQHF TRBV2 - TRBJ1-5 -
TGTGCCATCAGAGGCGGACAGGGGGCGGTCGGAAACACCATATATTTT CAIRGGQGAVGNTIYF TRBV10-3 TRBD1 TRBJ1-3 -
TGTGCCAGCAGCTTAGTTGGTCAGAATCAGCCCCAGCATTTT CASSLVGQNQPQHF TRBV7-9 - TRBJ1-5 -
TGTGCCAGCAGTAGGGCTAGCGGGGACAATGAGCAGTTCTTC CASSRASGDNEQFF TRBV5-4 TRBD2 TRBJ2-1 -
TGTGCCAGCAGCCAACTATTCTCTGGGGCCAACGTCCTGACTTTC CASSQLFSGANVLTF TRBV11-2 - TRBJ2-6 -
TGTGCCAGCAGTTTTGGGCTTGGGAACCGCGAGCAGTACTTC CASSFGLGNREQYF TRBV28 - TRBJ2-7 -
TGTGCCAGCAGCCCTCAGGGGTTCCCAATGAACGGAGAGACCCAGTACTTC CASSPQGFPMNGETQYF TRBV11-3 - TRBJ2-5 -
TGTGCCAGCACTGAAGGAGAAAATCAGCCCCAGCATTTT CASTEGENQPQHF TRBV2 - TRBJ1-5 -
TGTGCCAGCAGCCCCACTAGCGGGGGGGCCGGTGAGCAGTTCTTC CASSPTSGGAGEQFF TRBV11-3 TRBD2 TRBJ2-1 few
TGTGCCAGCAGCTTGAGAGAGCGCACAGATACGCAGTATTTT CASSLRERTDTQYF TRBV11-1 - TRBJ2-3 -
TGTGCCAGCAGTTTTGGACAGGGAGGGACCCAGTACTTC CASSFGQGGTQYF TRBV25-1 TRBD1 TRBJ2-5 -
TGCAGCGTTGTGGGGCAGGTCATGGAGACCCAGTACTTC CSVVGQVMETQYF TRBV29-1 - TRBJ2-5 -
TGTGCCAGCAGTTTATTGACAGGGGGGATGGGGTCACCCCTCCACTTT CASSLLTGGMGSPLHF TRBV28 TRBD1 TRBJ1-6 once
TGTGCCAGAACTAGCGGGGGGCGCACAGATACGCAGTATTTT CARTSGGRTDTQYF TRBV6-4 TRBD2 TRBJ2-3 -
TGTGCCAGCAGTGAAGGGAGGATTGGAAACACCATATATTTT CASSEGRIGNTIYF TRBV6-1 - TRBJ1-3 -
TGTGCCAGCAGCTTACGAGAGGACTCCTACGAGCAGTACTTC CASSLREDSYEQYF TRBV11-3 - TRBJ2-7 -
TGTGCCAGCGACAGGACAGGGAGCCAGCCCCAGCATTTT CASDRTGSQPQHF TRBV6-1 TRBD1 TRBJ1-5 few
TGTGCCAGCAGCCCCCTCCCGGGACAGGGAGGCGTCTACGAGCAGTACTTC CASSPLPGQGGVYEQYF TRBV7-6 TRBD1 TRBJ2-7 -
TGTGCCAGCAGCCAAGATGAGAATTGGGACTTGAGAATTTACACCTTC CASSQDENWDLRIYTF TRBV14 - TRBJ1-2 once
TGTGCCAGCAGCTTGGAGGGGAGGAGTCCCTACAATGAGCAGTTCTTC CASSLEGRSPYNEQFF TRBV5-8 - TRBJ2-1 -
TGTGCCAGCAGCTTGGCCGGGACAGGGGGCTACGAGCAGTACTTC CASSLAGTGGYEQYF TRBV11-3 TRBD1 TRBJ2-7 -
TGTGCCAGCAGACGCCCTAGCGGGGCACGCGAGCAGTTCTTC CASRRPSGAREQFF TRBV6-5 TRBD2 TRBJ2-1 -